This T cell receptor beta chain emerged from a study of OX40 agonist ivuxolimab in advanced cancers. Study-level background: Past anti-PD-1, anti-PD-L1 or anti-CTLA-4 therapy was accepted, and approximately 40% had received some. Partial responses, seen in three patients, involved one hepatocellular carcinoma and two cutaneous melanomas.

Systemic immunosuppression or a history of autoimmune disease excluded patients. The V gene's germline CDR1 is SNHLY and CDR2 FYNNEI. Trimming pared 4 bases from V and 1 base from J, leaving 8 bases between. This CDR3 is built from 14 residues. The table came from immunoSEQ multiplex PCR; TCRdb's copy has only in-frame clones and leaves some out. Of 50,000 to 70,000 clones in the sample, about 85% were seen once. The source material was CD4+ or CD8+ T cells sorted from blood, sampled in a trial of the OX40 agonist ivuxolimab. The V and J genes are TRBV2 and TRBJ2-1; possibly TRBD2 for D (6 bases). This clonotype originated in an adult with an advanced solid tumor such as melanoma, head and neck, liver or kidney cancer. CDR3 sequence: CASSVAGSYNEQFF. In DNA, the CDR3 is TGTGCCAGCAGTGTGGCGGGGTCCTACAATGAGCAGTTCTTC.